The rows below give T cell receptor beta chains drawn from one sample of a study of control samples from healthy donors and cancer patients. Libraries were prepared by immunoSEQ multiplex PCR; TCRdb keeps only in-frame clonotypes and omits some of them. Of approximately 120,000 clones in the sample, roughly 87% were seen once. Sequencing was performed on blood. These receptor sequences come from a young man in good health. Each CDR3 is given with its conserved first and last residue. D genes are given only for firm matches. Rows may omit the clone size; those that give it use once, few, many or a size class.

CDR3,DNA,D,size,J,length,V
CASSLAGTENTEAFF,TGTGCCAGCAGCCTCGCCGGGACAGAGAACACTGAAGCTTTCTTT,TRBD1,.,TRBJ1-1,15,TRBV3-1/TRBV3-2
CASSTRNFGLADPDTQYF,TGCGCCAGCAGCACACGTAATTTCGGGCTAGCGGATCCAGATACGCAGTATTTT,TRBD2,.,TRBJ2-3,18,TRBV5-1
CSVFPAGGREQYF,TGCAGCGTTTTTCCCGCGGGAGGGCGTGAGCAGTACTTC,TRBD2,.,TRBJ2-7,13,TRBV29-1
CATSDARVLYQETQYF,TGTGCCACCAGTGACGCCAGGGTTCTGTACCAAGAGACCCAGTACTTC,.,.,TRBJ2-5,16,TRBV24-1
CASSQSGDTQETQYF,TGCGCCAGCAGTCAATCGGGGGACACTCAAGAGACCCAGTACTTC,.,.,TRBJ2-5,15,TRBV23-1
CASSNPRGSGANVLTF,TGTGCCAGCAGCAACCCCAGGGGGTCTGGGGCCAACGTCCTGACTTTC,TRBD1,.,TRBJ2-6,16,TRBV11-2
CASSPNTGGVAKNIQYF,TGTGCCAGCAGCCCAAATACAGGGGGTGTAGCCAAAAACATTCAGTACTTC,TRBD1,.,TRBJ2-4,17,TRBV5-8
CASSFGQGAKEQYF,TGTGCCAGCAGTTTTGGACAGGGGGCGAAAGAGCAGTACTTC,TRBD1,.,TRBJ2-7,14,TRBV6-5
CASSLRDHEQYF,TGTGCCAGCAGCTTAAGGGACCACGAGCAGTACTTC,.,.,TRBJ2-7,12,TRBV11-3
CASSDSSGRATGELFF,TGTGCCAGCAGTGACTCTAGCGGGAGGGCCACCGGGGAGCTGTTTTTT,TRBD2,.,TRBJ2-2,16,TRBV6-4
CASSSTGTGVRDGYTF,TGTGCCAGTAGCAGCACCGGGACAGGGGTACGAGATGGCTACACCTTC,TRBD1,.,TRBJ1-2,16,TRBV19
CASSEGVSANTDTQYF,TGTGCCAGCAGTGAAGGGGTTAGCGCGAACACAGATACGCAGTATTTT,.,.,TRBJ2-3,16,TRBV2
CASSLGRRETQYF,TGCGCCAGCAGCTTGGGCCGGAGGGAGACCCAGTACTTC,.,.,TRBJ2-5,13,TRBV5-1
CASSLQGQGINQETQYF,TGTGCCAGCAGCTTACAGGGACAGGGGATAAACCAAGAGACCCAGTACTTC,TRBD1,.,TRBJ2-5,17,TRBV7-9
CASGTGTSSFEQYF,TGTGCCAGCGGGACCGGGACTAGCTCTTTTGAGCAGTACTTC,TRBD2,.,TRBJ2-7,14,TRBV28
CAWSIAFNYGYTF,TGTGCCTGGAGTATAGCTTTTAACTATGGCTACACCTTC,.,.,TRBJ1-2,13,TRBV30
CASSEKWDGGTMNTEAFF,TGTGCCAGCAGCGAGAAGTGGGACGGAGGCACAATGAACACTGAAGCTTTCTTT,.,.,TRBJ1-1,18,TRBV3-1/TRBV3-2
CSASLALNTEAFF,TGCAGTGCTAGTCTAGCCCTGAACACTGAAGCTTTCTTT,.,.,TRBJ1-1,13,TRBV20-1
CASSLHAGGTEAFF,TGTGCCAGCAGTTTACATGCAGGGGGCACTGAAGCTTTCTTT,TRBD1,.,TRBJ1-1,14,TRBV27
CASSYSAQGYSPLHF,TGTGCCAGCAGTTACTCGGCACAGGGATACTCACCCCTCCACTTT,.,.,TRBJ1-6,15,TRBV6-5
CATSDPAGEGETQYF,TGTGCCACCAGTGATCCGGCCGGGGAAGGAGAGACCCAGTACTTC,.,.,TRBJ2-5,15,TRBV24-1
CASSEYGGEQYF,TGTGCCAGCAGTGAATATGGGGGCGAGCAGTACTTC,.,.,TRBJ2-7,12,TRBV6-1
CAHSSGGTGGDEQFF,TGTGCTCACAGTTCCGGGGGGACAGGGGGCGATGAGCAGTTCTTC,TRBD1,.,TRBJ2-1,15,TRBV6-6
CASSKAKVGTEAEMTAYEQYF,TGTGCCAGCAGCAAAGCTAAGGTTGGGACAGAAGCCGAAATGACCGCCTACGAGCAGTACTTC,.,once,TRBJ2-7,21,TRBV21-1
CASSQRRGVYVEQFF,TGTGCCAGCAGCCAGAGACGGGGGGTTTATGTTGAGCAGTTCTTC,TRBD2,.,TRBJ2-1,15,TRBV14
CASSTRETQYF,TGTGCCAGCAGCACTCGTGAGACCCAGTACTTC,.,.,TRBJ2-5,11,TRBV11-2
CSVGLMDF,TGCAGCGTTGGTCTAATGGACTTC,.,.,TRBJ2-5,8,TRBV29-1
CASSLLPPLAGSYEQYF,TGTGCCAGCAGTTTACTCCCCCCCCTAGCGGGCTCCTACGAGCAGTACTTC,TRBD2,.,TRBJ2-7,17,TRBV28
CASVLSSGHGELFF,TGTGCCAGCGTCCTATCTAGCGGGCACGGGGAGCTGTTTTTT,TRBD2,.,TRBJ2-2,14,TRBV7-7
CASSVEGGQETQYF,TGTGCCAGCAGCGTAGAAGGGGGGCAAGAGACCCAGTACTTC,.,.,TRBJ2-5,14,TRBV9
CASSVEEISKRWNNEQFF,TGTGCCAGCAGCGTAGAAGAGATTTCAAAGAGGTGGAACAATGAGCAGTTCTTC,.,.,TRBJ2-1,18,TRBV9
CASSLGTGGVSGNTIYF,TGCGCCAGCAGCTTGGGGACAGGGGGCGTCTCTGGAAACACCATATATTTT,TRBD1,once,TRBJ1-3,17,TRBV5-1
CASSAHSGQGNEKLFF,TGTGCCAGCAGCGCCCACTCGGGACAGGGCAATGAAAAACTGTTTTTT,TRBD1,once,TRBJ1-4,16,TRBV9
CAWTGGRDEKLFF,TGTGCCTGGACGGGAGGGAGGGATGAAAAACTGTTTTTT,.,.,TRBJ1-4,13,TRBV30
CASSLTDSYEQYF,TGTGCCAGCAGTTTAACGGACAGCTACGAGCAGTACTTC,.,.,TRBJ2-7,13,TRBV27
CATSDSQRGEAFF,TGTGCCACCAGTGATTCCCAAAGGGGTGAAGCTTTCTTT,.,.,TRBJ1-1,13,TRBV24-1
CASSRERAGTSVGEQFF,TGTGCCAGCAGTCGAGAACGAGCCGGGACTAGTGTGGGTGAGCAGTTCTTC,TRBD2,.,TRBJ2-1,17,TRBV28
CASSTQGAGTKNIQYF,TGTGCCAGCAGCACACAGGGGGCAGGAACCAAAAACATTCAGTACTTC,TRBD1,.,TRBJ2-4,16,TRBV9
CAWSVFGGMNTEAFF,TGTGCCTGGAGTGTATTCGGGGGGATGAACACTGAAGCTTTCTTT,.,.,TRBJ1-1,15,TRBV30
CASSLLAGYSSYNEQFF,TGTGCCAGCAGTTTACTAGCGGGATATAGTTCCTACAATGAGCAGTTCTTC,TRBD2,once,TRBJ2-1,17,TRBV27
CASSQGLSSEAFF,TGCGCCAGCAGCCAAGGTTTGTCATCTGAAGCTTTCTTT,.,.,TRBJ1-1,13,TRBV4-3